This is a list of T cell receptor beta chains from one sample in a study of Graves' ophthalmopathy and Graves' hyperthyroidism. TCRdb used MiXCR to reprocess the multiplex PCR reads, holding one entry per CDR3 protein. The sample has more than 1,000,000 distinct CDR3 sequences, around a third seen once. Sample: peripheral blood or thyroid tissue (not recorded which). The receptors stem from an adult man with Graves' hyperthyroidism. The CDR3 runs from the conserved cysteine through the conserved F or W. The D gene is left open where the match is weak. Clone sizes are given selectively: once, few, many, or a class where the clone is expanded.

V	J	D	size	DNA	CDR3
TRBV12-3/TRBV12-4	TRBJ2-5	TRBD1	few	TGTGCCAGCAGCGTAGACGCGGGACAGGGTGGAATGGAGACCCAGTACTTC	CASSVDAGQGGMETQYF
TRBV9	TRBJ1-3	-	-	TGTGCCAGCAGCAATACGGCGGCTCTCTCTGGAAACACCATATATTTT	CASSNTAALSGNTIYF
TRBV5-1	TRBJ2-7	TRBD2	-	TGCGCCAGCAGCCGGTGGGGGGGGGGCTCCTACGAGCAGTACTTC	CASSRWGGGSYEQYF
TRBV7-9	TRBJ1-1	TRBD1	-	TGTGCCAGCAGCTTAGCTCCGCGACAGGGGCGGTCTGAAGCTTTCTTT	CASSLAPRQGRSEAFF
TRBV2	TRBJ1-5	TRBD1	few	TGTGCCAGCAGTGAAGCGTGGCAAGGACAGGGAGACGATCAGCCCCAGCATTTT	CASSEAWQGQGDDQPQHF
TRBV4-3	TRBJ1-6	-	many	TGCGCCAGCAGCCAAGGACAGAGTTATAATTCACCCCTCCACTTT	CASSQGQSYNSPLHF
TRBV29-1	TRBJ2-7	-	once	TGCAGCGTTGATAGTGGGGCAGTGTTAGAGCAGTACTTC	CSVDSGAVLEQYF
TRBV7-9	TRBJ1-1	-	many	TGTGCCAGCAGCTTAGGGGCCAGGGTCGTCATGAACACTGAAGCTTTCTTT	CASSLGARVVMNTEAFF
TRBV10-3	TRBJ2-1	-	-	TGTGCCATCAGTGAGCTCTCCTACAATGAGCAGTTCTTC	CAISELSYNEQFF
TRBV15	TRBJ2-3	TRBD2	many	TGTGCCACCAGCAATTCAGCGGGAGGGGCAGATACGCAGTATTTT	CATSNSAGGADTQYF
TRBV7-9	TRBJ2-7	-	few	TGTGCCAGCAGCTTATTTGGGGGAGCGATCTCCTACGAGCAGTACTTC	CASSLFGGAISYEQYF
TRBV10-1	TRBJ2-7	-	-	TGCGCCAGCCCCCGCCCCGGGGCCTACGAGCAGTACTTC	CASPRPGAYEQYF
TRBV10-3	TRBJ2-2	-	-	TGTGCCATCAGCGACTCGGGCGGGACTAACACCGGGGAGCTGTTTTTT	CAISDSGGTNTGELFF
TRBV14	TRBJ1-5	-	many	TGTGCCAGCAGCCTGGTCGATTCGGGGCCCCAGCATTTT	CASSLVDSGPQHF
TRBV14	TRBJ2-2	-	few	TGTGCCAGCAGCCTAACCCGTTCCGGGGAGCTGTTTTTT	CASSLTRSGELFF
TRBV7-3	TRBJ1-1	TRBD1	-	TGTGCCAGCAGCAAAACAGGGGAAGGGACTGAAGCTTTCTTT	CASSKTGEGTEAFF
TRBV29-1	TRBJ2-2	-	-	TGCAGCGTTGAAGGGGAATGGGGGACCGGGGAGCTGTTTTTT	CSVEGEWGTGELFF
TRBV20-1	TRBJ2-5	TRBD1	-	TGCAGTGCTAGCCCCCAGGGGGTATACCAAGAGACCCAGTACTTC	CSASPQGVYQETQYF
TRBV29-1	TRBJ2-7	-	many	TGCAGCGTTGAAGATTTCGGGACGGGACGGACCTCCTACGAGCAGTACTTC	CSVEDFGTGRTSYEQYF
TRBV25-1	TRBJ2-7	TRBD1	once	TGTGCCAGCAGTGGAGGGGTGAGACCGGGACAGGGGGCCGAGCAGTACTTC	CASSGGVRPGQGAEQYF
TRBV13	TRBJ1-6	-	-	TGTGCCAGCAGCCTAACCCGGGACCGCAGGTATAATTCACCCCTCCACTTT	CASSLTRDRRYNSPLHF
TRBV7-9	TRBJ2-7	-	few	TGTGCCAGCAGCTTAACATCGAACGAGCAGTACTTC	CASSLTSNEQYF
TRBV2	TRBJ1-1	-	-	TGTGCCAGCGTCCGGGGCCTGAACACTGAAGCTTTCTTT	CASVRGLNTEAFF
TRBV2	TRBJ2-7	-	-	TGTGCCAGCAGTGCGGACAGCACGGCCGAGCAGTACTTC	CASSADSTAEQYF
TRBV5-6	TRBJ1-3	-	-	TGTGCCAGCAGCTTGGCCGTCGTCTGGGTTCGGGGATCTGGAAACACCATATATTTT	CASSLAVVWVRGSGNTIYF
TRBV7-9	TRBJ2-7	TRBD2	-	TGTGCCAGCAGGGGGACTAGCGGGAGACCCTCCTACGAGCAGTACTTC	CASRGTSGRPSYEQYF
TRBV6-1	TRBJ1-5	-	-	TGTGCCAGCAGTTACGTGGGGCTACTTCAGCCCCAGCATTTT	CASSYVGLLQPQHF
TRBV2	TRBJ1-1	-	many	TGTGCCAGCAGCGGGACGGTGAACACTGAAGCTTTCTTT	CASSGTVNTEAFF
TRBV2	TRBJ1-3	-	few	TGTGCCAGCAGTCCCTGGACCGATCTCTCTGGAAACACCATATATTTT	CASSPWTDLSGNTIYF
TRBV10-3	TRBJ2-6	-	many	TGTGCCATCAGTGAAGGGGCAGGGACTGGGGCCAACGTCCTGACTTTC	CAISEGAGTGANVLTF
TRBV20-1	TRBJ2-2	TRBD1	once	TGCAGTGCTACCCGACAGGGGGTCGGGGAGCTGTTTTTT	CSATRQGVGELFF
TRBV7-2	TRBJ2-6	-	-	TGTGCCAGCAGCCCGACAGGCCCCACTGAAGCTTTC	CASSPTGPTEAF
TRBV20-1	TRBJ2-7	TRBD1	-	TGCAGTGCTAGTGGGCGCGGGACAGGCACCTACGAGCAGTACTTC	CSASGRGTGTYEQYF
TRBV12-3/TRBV12-4	TRBJ2-2	-	-	TGTGCCAGCAGTCCCGGGGGGCTGGAAACCGGGGAGCTGTTTTTT	CASSPGGLETGELFF
TRBV5-4	TRBJ1-6	-	many	TGTGCCAGCAGCGCGGGCCGAAACCTTAATTCACCCCTCCACTTT	CASSAGRNLNSPLHF
TRBV7-2	TRBJ1-2	-	-	TGTGCCAGCAGCTTAAGCTGGGGGGCACTGGATGGCTACACCTTC	CASSLSWGALDGYTF
TRBV7-9	TRBJ2-2	-	-	TGTGCCAGCAGCGGATCCACAGGGACCCCAGATACCGGGGAGCTGTTTTTT	CASSGSTGTPDTGELFF
TRBV11-2	TRBJ2-7	-	few	TGTGCCAGCAGCTTAATAGGGGGGGGAGAGCAGTACTTC	CASSLIGGGEQYF
TRBV9	TRBJ1-5	-	-	TGTGCCAGCAGGTATTCCCTAGCGAATCAGCCCCAGCATTTT	CASRYSLANQPQHF
TRBV20-1	TRBJ1-1	-	many	TGCAGTGCTAGAGTCCCGAACGCTGAAGCTTTCTTT	CSARVPNAEAFF
TRBV7-9	TRBJ1-5	TRBD1	-	TGTGCCAGCAGCTTCGAACCTCGTCGCCGACAGGGATTTGGCAATCAGCCCCAGCATTTT	CASSFEPRRRQGFGNQPQHF